This T cell receptor beta chain was sequenced during a study of CD8+CD57+ T cells in acquired aplastic anemia. Looking at the study overall: Sorted cells (CD4+ and CD8+) yielded DNA amounts that averaged around 3.1 ug. CD4+ cell libraries from healthy donors averaged roughly 10 million reads.

This CDR3 is built from 15 residues. V lost 1 base and J lost 1, with 8 bases in between. The germline V gene encodes CDR1 SGHAT and CDR2 FQDESV (reference sequence). Notes on the study in general: Patients were compared with controls for CD8+ Simpson's diversity, and no significant difference emerged. A set of twenty-nine CD8+ CDR3 sequences was shared between patients and controls, and these sequences appeared highly expressed in patients.

Both TCR beta VDJ combination and CDR3 sequence profiling were carried out. Genomic DNA was the template for this profiling. TCRdb reanalysed the reads using MiXCR and keeps one entry per CDR3 protein. The sample lists a few hundred thousand distinct CDR3 sequences; about two thirds were seen once. A remark on this clonotype: The antigen is unknown.

The TCR comes from a human donor in good health, serving as a control. Sequencing was performed on sorted CD4+, CD8+, or CD8+CD57+ T cells (not recorded which) from PBMCs. The rearrangement links TRBV11-1 to TRBJ2-1; D remains ambiguous. The DNA for the CDR3 is TGTGCCAGCAGCTTAGACCCCGATTCCTACAATGAGCAGTTCTTC. It encodes CASSLDPDSYNEQFF.